One sample yielded the 6 T cell receptor beta chains listed below, sequenced in a study of blood T cell repertoires in COVID-19. The data were produced by immunoSEQ multiplex PCR, yet TCRdb's version contains in-frame clones alone and is incomplete. The table lists about 140,000 clones, approximately 80% of them singletons. The specimen was peripheral blood. The receptors come from a woman in her sixties or seventies with acute or convalescent COVID-19.

This chain connects TRBV28 to TRBJ1-1, with a weak D call TRBD1 (6 bases). The ends were cut back, 7 bases at V and 0 bases at J, with 15 bases in the middle. There are 15 residues in the CDR3. Germline-derived CDR1 and CDR2 are MDHEN and SYDVKM. The CDR3 nucleotides are TGTGCCAGCACCCTCTATACAGGGATGAACACTGAAGCTTTCTTT. This encodes CASTLYTGMNTEAFF.

Relative to its sample, this clone is large. This chain connects TRBV27 to TRBJ2-1; 10 nucleotides match TRBD2. CDR1 and CDR2 (germline): MNHEY, SMNVEV (reference sequence). The CDR3 has 15 residues. The J segment lost 5 bases and the V segment lost 7 bases, leaving 8 bases of the junction unmatched. The DNA for the CDR3 is TGTGCCAGCAAGACCTGGACTAGCGGACACAATGAGCAGTTCTTC. It encodes CASKTWTSGHNEQFF.

The chain has TRBV19 and TRBJ2-3; 7 bases match TRBD1. Germline V gene sequence: CDR1 LNHDA, CDR2 SQIVND (reference sequence). This CDR3 spans 16 amino acids. With 5 bases clipped from V and 3 bases from J, the junction kept 11 bases outside the gene matches. CDR3 region: CASSPKPGQRTDTQYF. CDR3 bases: TGTGCCAGTAGTCCAAAACCGGGACAGAGGACAGATACGCAGTATTTT. The whole variable domain, remainder taken from reference TRBV19 and TRBJ2-3, is DGGITQSPKYLFRKEGQNVTLSCEQNLNHDAMYWYRQDPGQGLRLIYYSQIVNDFQKGDIAEGYSVSREKKESFPLTVTSAQKNPTAFYLCASSPKPGQRTDTQYFGPGTRLTVL.

V and J are TRBV18 and TRBJ1-2; 7 bases are a match to TRBD1. Trimming removed 3 bases from V and 8 bases from J; junction bases left unmatched: 9. This CDR3 comprises 14 residues. Germline CDR1 is KGHSH and CDR2 is LQKENI. This chain's CDR3 is CASSPTGTAMGYTF. DNA of the CDR3: TGTGCCAGCTCACCCACCGGGACAGCCATGGGCTACACCTTC.

The rearrangement uses TRBV15 and TRBJ2-2; TRBD2 is a possible D gene (6 bases). This CDR3 comprises 16 residues. Germline V gene sequence: CDR1 LNHNV, CDR2 YYDKDF (reference sequence). Trimming cost V 0 bases and J 4 bases, with 12 bases left between them. Here the CDR3 reads CATSRDVTGVTGELFF. In DNA form, the CDR3 reads TGTGCCACCAGCAGAGATGTAACGGGAGTCACCGGGGAGCTGTTTTTT.

The chain links TRBV14 to TRBJ2-1; maybe TRBD1 (6 bases). Trimming pared 1 base from V and 4 bases from J, leaving 17 bases between. Germline CDR1 is SGHDN and CDR2 is FVKESK. CDR3 length: 17 amino acids. The CDR3 loop is CASSQGRGFRGYNEQFF. The CDR3 nucleotides read TGTGCCAGCAGCCAAGGTCGGGGTTTTAGGGGGTACAATGAGCAGTTCTTC.